The 15 T cell receptor beta chains given below trace back to one sample, sequenced in a study of CD8+CD57+ T cells in acquired aplastic anemia. All patients picked for sequencing had shown, by flow cytometry, an expansion of CD8+CD57+ cells. The TCR beta profiling, which covered VDJ combination and CDR3 sequence, was carried out using genomic DNA as the template. TCRdb independently ran MiXCR on the reads; one entry per CDR3 protein. The profile shows approximately 190,000 distinct CDR3 sequences, 48% of them singletons. The material sequenced was sorted CD4+, CD8+, or CD8+CD57+ T cells (not recorded which) from PBMCs. The receptors shown here come from a human donor with aplastic anemia.

This rearrangement joins TRBV11-1 to TRBJ2-7; the D gene is possibly TRBD1 (5 bases). Trimming cost V 5 bases and J 7 bases, with 24 bases left between them. This CDR3 comprises 16 residues. CDR1 is SGHAT, CDR2 FQDESV, per germline (reference sequence). The CDR3 nucleotides are TGTGCCAGCAGCGCACCCCAGGGATTCCACCGGATGGAGCAGTACTTC. Residues: CASSAPQGFHRMEQYF.

In this sample, this clonotype turned up many times. V is TRBV7-3 and J is TRBJ2-6; 7 bases line up with TRBD2. Trimming at V came to 7 bases and at J to 1 base, leaving 4 bases not matched to a gene. Germline CDR1 and CDR2: SGHTA and FQGTGA. The CDR3 is 15 amino acids. Here the CDR3 DNA reads TGTGCCAGCACCCCGGGGGGATCTGGGGCCAACGTCCTGACTTTC. Translated, it gives CASTPGGSGANVLTF.

This clonotype was seen more than once but under ten times. This sequence joins TRBV4-2 and TRBJ2-5, with 7 bases identical to TRBD2. V shed 4 bases, J shed 5 bases, and the junction held 7 bases outside the gene matches. CDR1 and CDR2 (germline): LGHNA, YNFKEQ. This CDR3 has 14 residues. The CDR3 loop is CASSPHNSGETQYF. In DNA form, the CDR3 reads TGTGCCAGCAGCCCCCACAATAGCGGGGAGACCCAGTACTTC.

On this clonotype: Sequence at one end of the junction differs from germline and may be a read error. This chain links TRBV24-1 with TRBJ2-2; D gene ambiguous. The CDR3 runs to 17 residues. Germline CDR1 KGHDR, CDR2 SFDVKD. The CDR3 nucleotides are TGCGCCACCAGTGATACCGTTATGACAAAGAACACCGGGGAGCTGTTTTTT. Protein: CATSDTVMTKNTGELFF.

The chain couples TRBV14 to TRBJ1-1; maybe TRBD1 (6 bases). The CDR3 is 15 amino acids. V lost 0 bases to trimming and J lost 1 base, with 9 bases between them. Germline loops: CDR1 SGHDN, CDR2 FVKESK. CDR3 residues: CASSQEGGRNTEAFF. For the CDR3, the DNA is TGTGCCAGCAGCCAAGAAGGGGGGAGGAACACTGAAGCTTTCTTT.

The gene calls are TRBV19 and TRBJ2-5; 8 nucleotides agree with TRBD2. Germline V gene sequence: CDR1 LNHDA, CDR2 SQIVND (reference sequence). J lost 7 bases, V lost 2 bases, and 6 bases had no gene match. The CDR3 runs to 14 residues. The CDR3 loop reads CASSISGGLGTQYF. Written as DNA, the CDR3 is TGTGCCAGTAGTATATCGGGGGGGTTGGGGACCCAGTACTTC.

V usage is TRBV6-1 and J usage is TRBJ2-1, with TRBD1 matching 9 bases. V trimming: 6 bases; J trimming: 6 bases; junction bases outside the gene matches: 9. Germline values: CDR1 MNHNS, CDR2 SASEGT. This CDR3 contains 15 residues. The CDR3 is CASSDGGQGSNEQFF. CDR3 nucleotides: TGTGCCAGCAGCGACGGGGGACAGGGTAGCAATGAGCAGTTCTTC.

The chain employs TRBV5-4 and TRBJ2-5, with 7 bases identical to TRBD2. Trimming removed 4 bases from V and 4 bases from J; junction bases left unmatched: 7. Germline CDR1 is SGHNT and CDR2 is YYREEE (reference sequence). The CDR3 is 14 amino acids. The DNA of the CDR3 is TGTGCCAGCAGCATTTGGGGGGGTCGAGAGACCCAGTACTTC. It is translated as CASSIWGGRETQYF.

The CDR3 reads CASSFRSLVNTGELFF. As DNA, the CDR3 is TGTGCCAGCAGCTTTCGATCCCTTGTGAACACCGGGGAGCTGTTTTTT. The chain is built from TRBV14 and TRBJ2-2, with D unclear. The germline V gene has CDR1 SGHDN and CDR2 FVKESK. Deletions cut 5 bases from V and 1 base from J, with 14 bases between. This CDR3 is 16 amino acids long.

This clonotype showed up many times. The chain employs TRBV5-1 and TRBJ2-2; the match to TRBD2 covers 12 bases. Trimming removed 4 bases from V and 3 bases from J; junction bases left unmatched: 4. The CDR3 contains 16 residues. The germline V gene encodes CDR1 SGHRS and CDR2 YFSETQ. The CDR3 coding sequence is TGCGCCAGCAGCATCGGGACTAGCGGGTACACCGGGGAGCTGTTTTTT. It yields the protein CASSIGTSGYTGELFF.

The chain employs TRBV12-3 or TRBV12-4 and TRBJ2-2; 12 bases align to TRBD2. The CDR3 is 19 residues long. V lost 3 bases and J lost 0; bases outside the gene matches: 8. This CDR3 reads CASSFRGLAGHANTGELFF. CDR3 nucleotide sequence: TGTGCCAGCAGTTTCCGGGGACTAGCGGGCCACGCGAACACCGGGGAGCTGTTTTTT.

In this sample, this clonotype turned up a few times. This may be a read error, as it is one base from a much larger clone. The CDR3 sequence is CSARGRGNTEAFF. Here the CDR3 DNA reads TGCAGTGCGAGAGGCAGGGGGAACACTGAAGCTTTCTTT. The chain combines TRBV20-1 with TRBJ1-1; tentative D call: TRBD1 (6 bases). CDR3 length: 13 residues. Germline V gene data show CDR1 as DFQATT and CDR2 as SNEGSKA (reference sequence).

The chain employs TRBV2 and TRBJ1-4; no clear D gene. CDR3 size: 14 residues. Trimming cost V 5 bases and J 7 bases, with 14 bases left between them. The germline V gene has CDR1 SNHLY and CDR2 FYNNEI. CDR3 sequence: CASSLTGRGEKLFF. The CDR3 bases are TGTGCCAGCAGTCTCACCGGCCGGGGTGAAAAACTGTTTTTT.

V and J are TRBV7-3 and TRBJ2-5; D is perhaps TRBD1 (6 bases). There are 13 residues in the CDR3. The ends were cut back, 4 bases at V and 8 bases at J, with 14 bases in the middle. Germline CDR1 is SGHTA and CDR2 is FQGTGA. CDR3: CASSSSDRVTQYF. The CDR3 DNA follows: TGTGCCAGCAGCTCATCGGACAGAGTCACCCAGTACTTC.

The V gene is TRBV24-1, the J gene TRBJ2-5; D possibly matches TRBD1 or TRBD2 (5 bases each). Looked up from germline, CDR1 is KGHDR and CDR2 is SFDVKD. CDR3 length equals 15 residues. Trimming took 2 bases from V and 5 from J, leaving 14 bases between them. CDR3 sequence: CATSDSGTARETQYF. CDR3 DNA sequence: TGTGCCACCAGTGATTCCGGGACGGCGAGGGAGACCCAGTACTTC.